The present TCR beta chain was sequenced within a study of early T cells in non-severe SARS-CoV-2 infection. Across the whole study: The sequenced material was bulk RNA from unsorted whole blood, and its chains were unpaired. Notes on the study in general: VDJdb matching favored anti-spike CD8 responses, missing private and CD4 specificities.

This clonotype was observed many times. Its antigen is currently unknown. The TCR library protocol attached unique molecular identifiers to the individual cDNA molecules. TCRdb called the 5' RACE reads again in MiXCR, with one record for every CDR3 protein. The repertoire holds some 49,000 distinct CDR3 sequences, with about 4.2% as singletons. The material sequenced was whole blood. The sequence was obtained from an adult who was a healthcare worker with PCR-confirmed SARS-CoV-2 infection or an uninfected control (not recorded which).

The CDR3, as DNA: TGTGCCAGCAGCTTAACAGGGTTCGTGGCAGATACGCAGTATTTT. Translation: CASSLTGFVADTQYF. This sequence joins TRBV7-3 and TRBJ2-3; no clear D. Trimming took 0 bases from V and 4 from J, leaving 11 bases between them. The length of the CDR3 is 15 residues. Per the germline V gene, CDR1 is SGHTA and CDR2 is FQGTGA.